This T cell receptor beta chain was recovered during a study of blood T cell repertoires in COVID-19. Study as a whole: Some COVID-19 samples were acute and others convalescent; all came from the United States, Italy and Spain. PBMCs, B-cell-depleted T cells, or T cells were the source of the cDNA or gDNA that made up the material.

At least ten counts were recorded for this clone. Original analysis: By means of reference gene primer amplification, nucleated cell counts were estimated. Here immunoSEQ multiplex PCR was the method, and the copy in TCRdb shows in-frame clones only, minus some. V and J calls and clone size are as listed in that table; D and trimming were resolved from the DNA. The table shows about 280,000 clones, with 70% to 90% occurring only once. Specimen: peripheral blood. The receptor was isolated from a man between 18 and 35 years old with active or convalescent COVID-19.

The CDR3, as DNA: TGTGCCAGCAGTGAATACAGGGACACCGGGGAGCTGTTTTTT. It yields the protein CASSEYRDTGELFF. The chain couples TRBV25-1 to TRBJ2-2, with D possibly TRBD1 on 5 matching bases. This CDR3 has 14 amino acids. Trimming stripped 0 bases from V and 3 bases from J, with 5 bases between. Germline-derived CDR1 and CDR2 are MGHDK and SYGVNS.